Shown below are 5 T cell receptor beta chains from a single sample sequenced in a study of blood T cell repertoires in COVID-19. This table comes from immunoSEQ multiplex PCR, and its TCRdb copy is limited to in-frame clones, with some not included. The table includes some 300,000 clones, around 87% detected once. Sequencing was performed on peripheral blood. The origin of the receptors is a man younger than 35 with active or convalescent COVID-19.

The chain employs TRBV29-1 and TRBJ1-1; 9 bases are shared with TRBD1. The length of the CDR3 is 14 residues. Germline CDR1 is SQVTM and CDR2 is ANQGSEA. The trim removed 7 bases at V and 6 bases at J, leaving 12 bases unmatched. CDR3 amino acids: CSAGTGTGFAEAFF. The CDR3 bases are TGCAGCGCCGGAACCGGGACAGGGTTCGCTGAAGCTTTCTTT. The variable domain in full, completed from reference TRBV29-1 and TRBJ1-1, reads SAVISQKPSRDICQRGTSLTIQCQVDSQVTMMFWYRQQPGQSLTLIATANQGSEATYESGFVIDKFPISRPNLTFSTLTVSNMSPEDSSIYLCSAGTGTGFAEAFFGQGTRLTVV.

The gene calls are TRBV14 and TRBJ1-1, with 9 positions matching TRBD1. The CDR3 spans 17 residues. With V trimmed by 1 base and J by 2 bases, 8 bases remained unmatched. Germline loops: CDR1 SGHDN, CDR2 FVKESK. The CDR3 here is CASSQVWDRERNTEAFF. The DNA of the CDR3 is TGTGCCAGCAGCCAAGTCTGGGACAGGGAGCGCAACACTGAAGCTTTCTTT. Looking up the rest from reference TRBV14 and TRBJ1-1 gives the full variable domain: EAGVTQFPSHSVIEKGQTVTLRCDPISGHDNLYWYRRVMGKEIKFLLHFVKESKQDESGMPNNRFLAERTGGTYSTLKVQPAELEDSGVYFCASSQVWDRERNTEAFFGQGTRLTVV.

V is TRBV12-3 or TRBV12-4 and J is TRBJ2-7; TRBD1 matches 7 bases. The V and J ends lost 4 bases and 6 bases, in that order; junction bases with no gene match: 3. CDR3 length equals 12 residues. The CDR3: CASSSYRGEQYF. CDR3 nucleotides: TGTGCCAGCAGTTCCTACAGGGGCGAGCAGTACTTC.

The V gene is TRBV5-1, the J gene TRBJ2-1, with 10 positions matching TRBD2. The CDR3 has 18 amino acids. Per germline, CDR1 SGHRS and CDR2 YFSETQ. V trimming: 0 bases; J trimming: 3 bases; junction bases outside the gene matches: 9. The CDR3, as DNA: TGCGCCAGCAGCTTGGTTCCTAGCGGGAGTGTTCGCTACAATGAGCAGTTCTTC. Translation: CASSLVPSGSVRYNEQFF.

The rearrangement links TRBV9 to TRBJ2-3, with D maybe TRBD2 (7 bases). V was cut by 3 bases and J by 2 bases, with 16 bases left in between. The CDR3 totals 16 residues. CDR1 is SGDLS and CDR2 is YYNGEE in the germline V gene. The CDR3 is CASSAWAGDTTDTQYF. DNA of the CDR3: TGTGCCAGCAGCGCCTGGGCGGGGGACACCACAGATACGCAGTATTTT.